Listed here are 27 T cell receptor beta chains from one sample, sequenced in a study of CD8 T cells in Susac syndrome. The RNA input was roughly 0.45 to 1 ug, and it was reverse transcribed with random hexamers. TCRdb redid the calling of the immunoSEQ multiplex PCR reads with MiXCR, one entry per CDR3 protein. The table has 110,000 or so distinct CDR3 sequences, around 95% seen once. Sequenced: CD4+ T cells from PBMCs. The receptors were gathered from a human donor in good health.

This sequence joins TRBV2 and TRBJ2-1; D call uncertain. The germline V gene encodes CDR1 SNHLY and CDR2 FYNNEI. Between the trimmed V and J ends, which lost 5 bases and 6 bases, there was a span of 14 bases. The CDR3 is made up of 14 amino acids. This CDR3 is CASSPTTGSNEQFF. The DNA of the CDR3 is TGTGCCAGCAGTCCGACGACCGGCAGCAATGAGCAGTTCTTC.

The chain employs TRBV27 and TRBJ2-2, with 8 bases that match TRBD2. The J segment lost 2 bases and the V segment lost 6 bases, leaving 8 bases of the junction unmatched. Germline CDR1 is MNHEY and CDR2 is SMNVEV (reference sequence). This CDR3 comprises 16 residues. DNA of the CDR3: TGTGCCAGCAGGCTAGCGGGCCCCGGAAACACCGGGGAGCTGTTTTTT. Translated, it gives CASRLAGPGNTGELFF.

There are a few counts of this clonotype. The genes are TRBV18 and TRBJ2-5; perhaps TRBD1 as D (5 bases). CDR1 is KGHSH, CDR2 LQKENI, per germline. V gave up 3 bases and J gave up 1 base, with 9 bases separating them. The CDR3 loop spans 14 amino acids. CDR3 in DNA: TGTGCCAGCTCACCTCGGCAGGGCCAAGAGACCCAGTACTTC. Amino acid sequence: CASSPRQGQETQYF.

The chain employs TRBV5-6 and TRBJ2-5, with 9 positions matching TRBD1. This CDR3 is built from 15 residues. Germline CDR1 reads SGHDT; CDR2 reads YYEEEE. After removal of 4 bases from V and 6 bases from J, the junction contained 10 bases not matched to a gene. The DNA for the CDR3 is TGTGCCAGCAGCACCTACAGGGGGCGCTGGCAGACCCAGTACTTC. Amino acid sequence: CASSTYRGRWQTQYF.

The chain has TRBV6-6 and TRBJ2-3; the D gene is possibly TRBD2 (5 bases). Trimming took 6 bases from V and 5 from J, leaving 18 bases between them. CDR1 MNHNY and CDR2 SVGAGI come from the germline V gene (reference sequence). The CDR3 consists of 15 residues. CDR3 in amino acids: CASRPTRERVDTQYF. CDR3 coding DNA: TGTGCCAGCAGACCCACCCGTGAGAGGGTAGATACGCAGTATTTT.

The chain recombines TRBV7-9 with TRBJ2-7; 8 bases are shared with TRBD2. The CDR3 is 12 amino acids. The germline gives CDR1 SEHNR, CDR2 FQNEAQ (reference sequence). The V gene end was trimmed by 10 bases and the J gene end by 5 bases; junction bases not matched to a gene: 7. The CDR3: CATRAAGDEQYF. The CDR3, as DNA: TGTGCCACGCGGGCAGCGGGGGACGAGCAGTACTTC.

As regards this clonotype: An end of the junction does not agree with germline; a read error may underlie this. V is TRBV12-3 or TRBV12-4 and J is TRBJ1-6; D not certain. The CDR3 has 13 residues. DNA for the CDR3: TGTGCCAGCAGCTTAGTCCAAGGTTCACCCCTCCACTTT. Its protein is CASSLVQGSPLHF.

The V gene is TRBV2, the J gene TRBJ1-4, with TRBD1 matching 7 bases. V lost 8 bases to trimming and J lost 0 bases; unmatched junction nucleotides: 3. Looked up from germline, CDR1 is SNHLY and CDR2 is FYNNEI. The length of the CDR3 is 14 residues. The CDR3 DNA reads TGTGCCAGCGAAACAGGGGCAACTAATGAAAAACTGTTTTTT. Translating gives CASETGATNEKLFF.

The CDR3 reads CAISEPGTGYSYEQYF. DNA for the CDR3: TGTGCCATCAGTGAGCCCGGGACAGGCTACTCCTACGAGCAGTACTTC. The chain links TRBV10-3 to TRBJ2-7, with TRBD1 matching 8 bases. Per germline, CDR1 ENHRY and CDR2 SYGVKD. The V segment lost 2 bases and the J segment 0 bases; nucleotides outside the gene matches: 6. This CDR3 spans 16 amino acids.

This rearrangement joins TRBV4-1 to TRBJ1-1; D perhaps matches TRBD1 (5 bases). The V gene lost 3 bases and the J gene lost 1 base, with 12 bases spanning the gap. CDR1 MGHRA and CDR2 YSYEKL come from the germline V gene. The CDR3 totals 15 residues. This CDR3 is CASSQAGGGNTEAFF. CDR3 sequence (DNA): TGCGCCAGCAGCCAGGCCGGGGGTGGGAACACTGAAGCTTTCTTT.

J is TRBJ2-5 and V is TRBV9; D perhaps matches TRBD2 (5 bases). V was trimmed by 2 bases and J by 0 bases, leaving 14 bases between them. Germline CDR1 reads SGDLS; CDR2 reads YYNGEE. This CDR3 contains 16 residues. The CDR3 reads CASSVSAVMYQETQYF. CDR3 nucleotides: TGTGCCAGCAGCGTCTCAGCGGTGATGTACCAAGAGACCCAGTACTTC.

V gene TRBV7-9 combines with J gene TRBJ1-1; no clear D. The CDR3 spans 14 residues. The germline V and J ends were trimmed by 4 bases and 0 bases, with 9 bases remaining between them. Germline V lookup: CDR1 SEHNR, CDR2 FQNEAQ (reference sequence). The CDR3 DNA is TGTGCCAGCAGCTCGGAGGTTATGAACACTGAAGCTTTCTTT. Its translation: CASSSEVMNTEAFF.

The V and J genes are TRBV3-1 and TRBJ2-5, with TRBD1 identical over 12 bases. The length of the CDR3 is 16 residues. V lost 4 bases to trimming and J lost 4 bases; unmatched junction nucleotides: 7. CDR1 and CDR2 from the germline V gene are LGHDT and YNNKEL (reference sequence). The CDR3 spells CASSRRDRGHPETQYF. DNA of the CDR3: TGTGCCAGCAGCCGCCGGGACAGGGGGCATCCAGAGACCCAGTACTTC.

Here the CDR3 DNA reads TGTGCCAGCAGCTTAACAGGGAGCTACACAGATACGCAGTATTTT. Translation: CASSLTGSYTDTQYF. This rearrangement joins TRBV11-1 to TRBJ2-3; a weak D match, TRBD1 (6 bases). Trimming left V 2 bases short and J 2 bases short, with 11 bases between. The CDR3 is 15 amino acids. In germline, CDR1 is SGHAT, CDR2 FQDESV (reference sequence).

The rearrangement uses TRBV7-2 and TRBJ1-1; D ambiguous. The CDR3 extends over 13 amino acids. Germline V gene lookup returns CDR1 SGHTA and CDR2 FQGNSA. The ends were cut back, 1 base at V and 4 bases at J, with 7 bases in the middle. CDR3 in amino acids: CASSLEISTEAFF. In DNA form, the CDR3 reads TGTGCCAGCAGCTTAGAAATCAGCACTGAAGCTTTCTTT.

The chain is built from TRBV30 and TRBJ2-5, with 7 bases matching TRBD1. With 2 bases clipped from V and 6 bases from J, the junction kept 9 bases outside the gene matches. The CDR3 is 14 amino acids. Germline V gives CDR1 GTSNPN, CDR2 SVGIG (reference sequence). CDR3 bases: TGTGCCTGGAGTAGGGACAGTGGGGGCAAGACCCAGTACTTC. Translating gives CAWSRDSGGKTQYF.

The CDR3 DNA sequence: TGTGCCAGCTCTTATATTGGGGGCTACACCTTC. Its protein product is CASSYIGGYTF. This chain joins TRBV12-3 or TRBV12-4 and TRBJ1-2; D remains unclear. With 8 bases removed from V and 8 bases from J, the gap between germline ends came to 12 bases. The CDR3 length is 11 residues.

This chain connects TRBV6-5 to TRBJ1-2; D gene unclear. Trimming took off 7 bases at V and 4 bases at J, with 19 bases between the two ends. The CDR3 consists of 15 residues. CDR1 and CDR2 (germline): MNHEY, SVGAGI. CDR3 amino acids: CASTPLWEGGYGYTF. The CDR3 nucleotides are TGTGCCAGCACCCCCCTGTGGGAGGGTGGCTATGGCTACACCTTC.

This chain uses TRBV29-1 with TRBJ2-1; no clear D. Germline CDR1 reads SQVTM; CDR2 reads ANQGSEA. This CDR3 has 11 amino acids. The V gene lost 4 bases and the J gene lost 4 bases, with 5 bases spanning the gap. The CDR3 protein is CSVVLYNEQFF. CDR3 in DNA: TGCAGCGTTGTGTTGTACAATGAGCAGTTCTTC.

This clonotype occurred once. The chain couples TRBV18 to TRBJ2-5; unclear D gene. The germline gives CDR1 KGHSH, CDR2 LQKENI. Trimming shortened V by 6 bases and J by 4 bases, and 9 bases separated the two germline ends. This CDR3 is 12 amino acids long. The CDR3 DNA follows: TGTGCCAGCTCCTTGGTGTTAGAGACCCAGTACTTC. Residues: CASSLVLETQYF.

The rearrangement uses TRBV15 and TRBJ1-5, with D uncertain. The V gene's germline CDR1 is LNHNV and CDR2 YYDKDF (reference sequence). Trimming removed 0 bases at V and 6 bases at J, with 15 bases between. CDR3 length equals 16 residues. DNA for the CDR3: TGTGCCACCAGCAGAGATCAGGCAGGTTCGACTCAGCCCCAGCATTTT. Amino acids: CATSRDQAGSTQPQHF.

The rearrangement uses TRBV15 and TRBJ2-2, with 10 bases identical to TRBD1. Germline CDR1 reads LNHNV; CDR2 reads YYDKDF (reference sequence). The CDR3 extends over 15 amino acids. Unmatched junction bases numbered 6, after V lost 3 bases and J lost 8 bases. CDR3 protein: CATSSDRGLRGELFF. Written as DNA, the CDR3 is TGTGCCACCAGCAGTGACAGGGGGCTCAGAGGGGAGCTGTTTTTT.

V is TRBV4-1 and J is TRBJ2-3; D may be TRBD2 (5 bases). The germline gives CDR1 MGHRA, CDR2 YSYEKL. V dropped 4 bases and J dropped 1 base, with 15 bases sitting between them. The CDR3 is 16 amino acids. In DNA, the CDR3 is TGCGCCAGCAGCCTCGCGACTATTTTTGGCACAGATACGCAGTATTTT. Encoded protein: CASSLATIFGTDTQYF.

V gene TRBV5-6 combines with J gene TRBJ2-6; D may be TRBD1 or TRBD2 (5 bases each). V lost 1 base, J lost 1 base, and 15 bases lay in between. This CDR3 comprises 18 residues. Germline values: CDR1 SGHDT, CDR2 YYEEEE. CDR3 sequence reads: CASSLLTVEGSGANVLTF. For the CDR3, the DNA is TGTGCCAGCAGCTTGTTAACAGTTGAGGGGTCTGGGGCCAACGTCCTGACTTTC.

The rearrangement uses TRBV4-2 and TRBJ2-1; TRBD2 agrees at 14 bases. V lost 4 bases to trimming and J lost 1 base; unmatched junction nucleotides: 6. The length of the CDR3 is 18 residues. From germline, CDR1 is LGHNA and CDR2 YNFKEQ. Written as DNA, the CDR3 is TGTGCCAGCAGCCCGACTAGCGGGAGGGTGGAATCCTACAATGAGCAGTTCTTC. It encodes CASSPTSGRVESYNEQFF.

The CDR3 is CSVEGTSGREETQYF. CDR3 sequence (DNA): TGCAGCGTTGAAGGGACTAGCGGGAGGGAGGAGACCCAGTACTTC. V gene TRBV29-1 combines with J gene TRBJ2-5; the match to TRBD2 covers 15 bases. The V gene's germline CDR1 is SQVTM and CDR2 ANQGSEA. J lost 5 bases, V lost 1 base, and 2 bases had no gene match. The CDR3 is 15 amino acids.

The rearrangement joins TRBV20-1 to TRBJ2-5; a possible D gene is TRBD1 (6 bases). Trimming took off 4 bases at V and 9 bases at J, with 15 bases between the two ends. This CDR3 is 12 amino acids long. From germline, CDR1 is DFQATT and CDR2 SNEGSKA (reference sequence). CDR3 sequence: CSAMDRVVAQYF. The CDR3 DNA is TGCAGTGCTATGGACAGAGTGGTGGCCCAGTACTTC.